Presented here are 3 T cell receptor beta chains from one specimen sequenced in a study of shared T cell receptors in the human thymus. Generated by immunoSEQ multiplex PCR, the TCRdb table keeps only in-frame clones and is missing some. The repertoire has roughly 500,000 clones, around 78% of them found once; the top ten carry roughly 0.013%. These same records also appear under a second study, on human thymus T cells.

The specimen was thymocytes. The source of these receptors is a boy under three years old with a congenital heart defect.

V usage is TRBV2 and J usage is TRBJ1-5, with TRBD1 matching over 8 bases. Per germline, CDR1 SNHLY and CDR2 FYNNEI. The junction had 5 bases not matched to a gene; V was cut back by 3 bases and J by 1 base. This CDR3 comprises 16 residues. The DNA of the CDR3 is TGTGCCAGCAGTGATGGACAGGGTCGAAGCAATCAGCCCCAGCATTTT. Amino acids: CASSDGQGRSNQPQHF. Variable domain in full (rest from reference TRBV2 and TRBJ1-5): EPEVTQTPSHQVTQMGQEVILRCVPISNHLYFYWYRQILGQKVEFLVSFYNNEISEKSEIFDDQFSVERPDGSNFTLKIRSTKLEDSAMYFCASSDGQGRSNQPQHFGDGTRLSIL.

J is TRBJ2-1 and V is TRBV23-1; TRBD2 is a possible D gene (5 bases). TRBV23-1 is an ORF, and what it does is uncertain. The CDR3 extends over 17 amino acids. Trimming pared 2 bases from V and 0 bases from J, leaving 14 bases between. The CDR3 DNA follows: TGCGCCAGCAGTCAAGGCCGGGAACCGAGCTCCTACAATGAGCAGTTCTTC. Its translation: CASSQGREPSSYNEQFF.

The genes are TRBV19 and TRBJ2-7, with TRBD2 identical over 12 bases. This CDR3 spans 15 amino acids. The germline gives CDR1 LNHDA, CDR2 SQIVND (reference sequence). With V trimmed by 5 bases and J by 2 bases, 4 bases remained unmatched. DNA of the CDR3: TGTGCCAGTAGTCCGGGACTAGCGGGCGCCTACGAGCAGTACTTC. This gives the protein CASSPGLAGAYEQYF.